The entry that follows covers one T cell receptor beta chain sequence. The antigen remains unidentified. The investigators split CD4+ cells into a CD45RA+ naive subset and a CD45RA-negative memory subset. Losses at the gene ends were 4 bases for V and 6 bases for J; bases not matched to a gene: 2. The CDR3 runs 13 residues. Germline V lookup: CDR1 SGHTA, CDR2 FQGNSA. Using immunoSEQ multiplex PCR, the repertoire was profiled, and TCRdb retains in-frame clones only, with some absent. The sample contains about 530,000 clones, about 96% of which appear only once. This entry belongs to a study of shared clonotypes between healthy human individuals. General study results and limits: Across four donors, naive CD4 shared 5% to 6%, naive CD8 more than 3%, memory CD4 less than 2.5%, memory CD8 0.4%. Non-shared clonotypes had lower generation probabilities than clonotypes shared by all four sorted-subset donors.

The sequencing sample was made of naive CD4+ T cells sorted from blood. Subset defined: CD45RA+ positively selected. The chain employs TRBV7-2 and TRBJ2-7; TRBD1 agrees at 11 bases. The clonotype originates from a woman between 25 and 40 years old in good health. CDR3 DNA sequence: TGTGCCAGCAGCTCTGGACAGGGGGCCGAGCAGTACTTC. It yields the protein CASSSGQGAEQYF.